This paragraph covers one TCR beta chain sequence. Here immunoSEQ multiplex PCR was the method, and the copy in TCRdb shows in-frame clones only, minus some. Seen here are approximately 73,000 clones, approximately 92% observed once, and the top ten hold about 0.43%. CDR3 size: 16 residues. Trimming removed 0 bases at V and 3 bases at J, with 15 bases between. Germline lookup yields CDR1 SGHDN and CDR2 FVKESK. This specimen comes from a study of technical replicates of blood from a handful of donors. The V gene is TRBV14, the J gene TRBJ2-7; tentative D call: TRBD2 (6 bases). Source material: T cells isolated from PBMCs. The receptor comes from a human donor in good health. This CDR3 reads CASSQELARTNYEQYF. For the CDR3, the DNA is TGTGCCAGCAGCCAAGAGCTAGCGAGAACGAACTACGAGCAGTACTTC.